The 13 T cell receptor beta chains in this list originate from one sample, sequenced in a study of CD8 T cells in ankylosing spondylitis. In TCRdb, the 5' RACE reads were re-called with MiXCR into one record per CDR3 protein. The table has roughly 250,000 distinct CDR3 sequences, approximately 9% seen once. Input material: blood, either unsorted or a sorted T cell fraction (not recorded which). The receptors originated from a male donor with ankylosing spondylitis or in good health (not recorded which).

This clonotype has at least ten counts. The rearrangement links TRBV7-9 to TRBJ2-1, with D possibly matching TRBD2 (5 bases). V gave up 2 bases and J gave up 5 bases, with 13 bases separating them. This CDR3 comprises 15 residues. CDR1 is SEHNR and CDR2 is FQNEAQ in the germline V gene (reference sequence). The CDR3 loop is CASSLRGGLHNEQFF. The CDR3 region has the DNA TGTGCCAGCAGCTTAAGAGGCGGGCTCCACAATGAGCAGTTCTTC.

This clonotype was counted a single time. The gene calls are TRBV4-3 and TRBJ1-1, with 7 bases aligning to TRBD1. The V gene end was trimmed by 2 bases and the J gene end by 4 bases; junction bases not matched to a gene: 4. This CDR3 has 14 residues. Germline CDR1 and CDR2: LGHNA and YSLEER. CDR3 in amino acids: CASSQHRGGTEAFF. The CDR3 DNA sequence: TGCGCCAGCAGCCAACACAGGGGCGGCACTGAAGCTTTCTTT.

This clonotype was picked up many times. The chain couples TRBV7-9 to TRBJ1-4; D is unclear. The germline V and J ends were trimmed by 8 bases and 4 bases, with 11 bases remaining between them. This CDR3 region has 13 residues. Germline CDR1 and CDR2: SEHNR and FQNEAQ (reference sequence). The CDR3 is CASVAGRNEKLFF. The CDR3 region has the DNA TGTGCCAGCGTGGCAGGCCGTAATGAAAAACTGTTTTTT.

CDR3 nucleotide sequence: TGTGCCAGCAGCGGCCGGACGGTGTATGGCACTGAAGCTTTCTTT. It encodes CASSGRTVYGTEAFF. The chain uses TRBV11-2 and TRBJ1-1; D unclear. With 5 bases removed from V and 4 bases from J, the gap between germline ends came to 17 bases. The CDR3 runs to 15 residues. The germline CDR1 and CDR2 sequences are SGHAT and FQNNGV.

This clonotype has a count of ten or more. The chain couples TRBV20-1 to TRBJ2-4; D gene uncertain. Germline CDR1 is DFQATT and CDR2 is SNEGSKA (reference sequence). Trimming took off 7 bases at V and 2 bases at J, with 12 bases between the two ends. The CDR3 is 13 amino acids. The CDR3 nucleotides are TGCAGTGTCCCGCCGAGGACCAAAAACATTCAGTACTTC. Translated, it gives CSVPPRTKNIQYF.

The chain links TRBV7-9 to TRBJ1-1, with D possibly TRBD1 on 5 matching bases. Per germline, CDR1 SEHNR and CDR2 FQNEAQ (reference sequence). The length of the CDR3 is 16 residues. The V end lost 1 base, the J end lost 0 bases, and 12 bases lay between the germline ends. The DNA for the CDR3 is TGTGCCAGCAGCTTAGTCCCCGGACACTTGAACACTGAAGCTTTCTTT. As protein: CASSLVPGHLNTEAFF.

Many counts were recorded for this clonotype. The chain employs TRBV19 and TRBJ2-7, with TRBD1 as a possible D gene (6 bases). Trimming stripped 9 bases from V and 3 bases from J, with 15 bases between. There are 13 residues in the CDR3. In germline, CDR1 is LNHDA, CDR2 SQIVND (reference sequence). The DNA for the CDR3 is TGTGCCAGCGCCTCCTTGGACAGCTACGAGCAGTACTTC. As protein: CASASLDSYEQYF.

This clonotype was found many times. This chain uses TRBV7-9 with TRBJ2-2, with 11 bases lining up with TRBD2. The germline CDR1 and CDR2 sequences are SEHNR and FQNEAQ (reference sequence). The CDR3 consists of 15 residues. J gave up 6 bases and V 5 bases, and 5 bases lay outside the gene matches. CDR3 sequence: CASSRGTSGSGELFF. Here the CDR3 DNA reads TGTGCCAGCAGCCGCGGGACTAGCGGTTCCGGGGAGCTGTTTTTT. Filled out from reference TRBV7-9 and TRBJ2-2, the complete variable domain reads DTGVSQNPRHKITKRGQNVTFRCDPISEHNRLYWYRQTLGQGPEFLTYFQNEAQLEKSRLLSDRFSAERPKGSFSTLEIQRTEQGDSAMYLCASSRGTSGSGELFFGEGSRLTVL.

The table lists this clonotype with many counts. The chain recombines TRBV4-3 with TRBJ2-1; the match to TRBD2 covers 8 bases. The CDR3 consists of 17 residues. In germline, CDR1 is LGHNA, CDR2 YSLEER. V shed 0 bases and J 2 bases; nucleotides not matched to a gene: 6. The CDR3: CASSQDSGKNPYNEQFF. DNA of the CDR3: TGCGCCAGCAGCCAAGATAGCGGGAAAAACCCCTACAATGAGCAGTTCTTC.

The chain employs TRBV3-1 and TRBJ2-5, with TRBD2 matching 11 bases. CDR3 length equals 18 residues. Trimming at V came to 2 bases and at J to 7 bases, leaving 15 bases not matched to a gene. The germline gives CDR1 LGHDT, CDR2 YNNKEL (reference sequence). This CDR3 is CASSQQGLAGGVLGTQYF. CDR3 DNA sequence: TGTGCCAGCAGCCAACAGGGTCTAGCGGGAGGTGTCCTCGGGACCCAGTACTTC.

Many counts were recorded for this clonotype. The rearrangement links TRBV12-3 or TRBV12-4 to TRBJ2-3, with 8 positions matching TRBD2. CDR3 length equals 15 residues. Trimming at V came to 3 bases and at J to 0 bases, leaving 2 bases not matched to a gene. The CDR3 DNA reads as TGTGCCAGCAGTTTCCCGGGAGGGAGCACAGATACGCAGTATTTT. Translation: CASSFPGGSTDTQYF.

There are many counts of this clonotype. The chain recombines TRBV11-2 with TRBJ2-5; the D gene is possibly TRBD2 (5 bases). Trimming stripped 3 bases from V and 2 bases from J, with 7 bases between. The length of the CDR3 is 13 residues. CDR1 SGHAT and CDR2 FQNNGV come from the germline V gene. CDR3 loop: CASSFGNQETQYF. In DNA form, the CDR3 reads TGTGCCAGCAGCTTCGGGAATCAAGAGACCCAGTACTTC.

This clonotype was found many times. The chain uses TRBV5-6 and TRBJ1-4; 9 positions match TRBD1. The CDR3 spans 15 residues. With V trimmed by 5 bases and J by 6 bases, 8 bases remained unmatched. CDR1 and CDR2 (germline): SGHDT, YYEEEE. As DNA, the CDR3 is TGTGCCAGCAGTCAACCCGGGACAGGGCATGAAAAACTGTTTTTT. It specifies CASSQPGTGHEKLFF. The full variable domain, rest sourced from reference TRBV5-6 and TRBJ1-4, is DAGVTQSPTHLIKTRGQQVTLRCSPKSGHDTVSWYQQALGQGPQFIFQYYEEEERQRGNFPDRFSGHQFPNYSSELNVNALLLGDSALYLCASSQPGTGHEKLFFGSGTQLSVL.